What follows are 21 T cell receptor beta chains derived from one specimen sequenced in a study of T cell repertoires in cytomegalovirus infection. TCRdb analysed the reads with MiXCR anew, one entry per CDR3 protein. Of roughly 300,000 distinct CDR3 sequences detected, roughly 24% appear once; the ten largest clones hold approximately 15%. The material sequenced was PBMCs. All receptors come from a human donor in good health (CMV status not recorded). Some clones in this sample may be carry-over from other donors' samples.

The sample holds a few counts of this clonotype. The CDR3 DNA follows: TGTGCCAGCAGTTGGGGGGGTCGTCGCACAGATACGCAGTATTTT. Amino acids: CASSWGGRRTDTQYF. The chain joins TRBV27 to TRBJ2-3; 7 bases match TRBD2. CDR3 length: 15 residues. V dropped 4 bases and J dropped 1; count of bases not matched to a gene: 5. CDR1 and CDR2 from the germline V gene are MNHEY and SMNVEV (reference sequence).

This clonotype has just a few counts. The chain has TRBV28 and TRBJ2-5; weak D call: TRBD2 (6 bases). The CDR3 covers 16 residues. Germline V gene lookup returns CDR1 MDHEN and CDR2 SYDVKM. V lost 5 bases, J lost 1 base, and 17 bases lay in between. The CDR3 DNA sequence: TGTGCCAGCAGTGGACGCTTAATAGCGGTCCAAGAGACCCAGTACTTC. Residues: CASSGRLIAVQETQYF.

The sample holds a few counts of this clonotype. The rearrangement uses TRBV30 and TRBJ1-2; TRBD1 aligns across 9 bases. Germline CDR1 reads GTSNPN; CDR2 reads SVGIG (reference sequence). V lost 7 bases and J lost 2; bases outside the gene matches: 8. The CDR3 runs 14 residues. CDR3 region: CASIRDRVNYGYTF. CDR3 bases: TGTGCCTCCATCCGGGACAGGGTAAACTATGGCTACACCTTC.

This clonotype appeared many times. V is TRBV7-2 and J is TRBJ1-3; 8 bases fit TRBD1. CDR1 SGHTA and CDR2 FQGNSA come from the germline V gene. CDR3 size: 14 residues. V was pared by 8 bases and J by 7 bases, with 10 bases of the junction left unmatched. The CDR3 sequence: CASHRGGVPNTIYF. The CDR3 DNA reads TGTGCCAGCCACAGGGGGGGCGTACCGAACACCATATATTTT.

V gene TRBV4-3 combines with J gene TRBJ1-2; D is uncertain. Trimming removed 1 base at V and 8 bases at J, with 17 bases between. This CDR3 is built from 15 residues. Germline V gene data show CDR1 as LGHNA and CDR2 as YSLEER. The CDR3 region is CASSQARVGRGGYTF. CDR3 DNA sequence: TGCGCCAGCAGCCAAGCTCGAGTGGGTCGAGGCGGCTACACCTTC.

V is TRBV29-1 and J is TRBJ1-1; a weak D match, TRBD1 (6 bases). V lost 7 bases and J lost 2, with 17 bases in between. The V gene's germline CDR1 is SQVTM and CDR2 ANQGSEA. The CDR3 spans 14 residues. The CDR3 DNA follows: TGCAGCGGGAAGGGGGGACACTCTAACACTGAAGCTTTCTTT. Translating it yields CSGKGGHSNTEAFF.

The chain has TRBV6-2 or TRBV6-3 and TRBJ2-7; TRBD2 matches 15 bases. V lost 4 bases, J lost 6 bases, and 4 bases stayed unmatched. Germline V gene data show CDR1 as MNHEY and CDR2 as SVGEGT. This CDR3 contains 15 residues. CDR3 region: CASSWGTSGRTEQYF. CDR3 bases: TGTGCCAGCAGTTGGGGGACTAGCGGGAGGACCGAGCAGTACTTC.

This clonotype was detected only a few times. This chain uses TRBV6-6 with TRBJ2-7; 10 bases match TRBD1. Germline assignment: CDR1 MNHNY and CDR2 SVGAGI (reference sequence). The CDR3 runs 15 residues. V lost 7 bases and J lost 1; bases outside the gene matches: 7. CDR3 residues: CASIFRTGGSYEQYF. CDR3 DNA: TGTGCCAGCATTTTTCGGACAGGGGGTTCCTACGAGCAGTACTTC.

This clonotype was counted a few times. V is TRBV6-2 or TRBV6-3 and J is TRBJ2-1, with unresolved D. Germline loops: CDR1 MNHEY, CDR2 SVGEGT. The CDR3 is 16 residues long. V was cut by 6 bases and J by 3 bases, with 18 bases left in between. The CDR3 reads CASSQSYLRIYNEQFF. CDR3 nucleotides: TGTGCCAGCAGCCAATCCTATCTCAGAATCTACAATGAGCAGTTCTTC.

CDR3 sequence reads: CASSYTTSGRAGPDTQYF. The CDR3, as DNA: TGTGCCAGCAGTTACACGACTAGCGGGCGCGCGGGTCCAGATACGCAGTATTTT. The chain combines TRBV6-2 or TRBV6-3 with TRBJ2-3; 10 nucleotides align to TRBD2. Trimming at V came to 2 bases and at J to 4 bases, leaving 12 bases not matched to a gene. Germline CDR1 is MNHEY and CDR2 is SVGEGT. This CDR3 is built from 18 residues.

The genes are TRBV30 and TRBJ2-7, with D possibly called TRBD1 or TRBD2 (5 bases each). V was trimmed by 0 bases and J by 3 bases, leaving 15 bases between them. This CDR3 contains 15 residues. Germline lookup yields CDR1 GTSNPN and CDR2 SVGIG (reference sequence). CDR3 in DNA: TGTGCCTGGAGTGTACTTGGGGGAGTGGACTACGAGCAGTACTTC. This translates into CAWSVLGGVDYEQYF.

This clonotype was picked up a small number of times. The rearrangement uses TRBV27 and TRBJ2-5; possibly TRBD1 for D (6 bases). Germline-derived CDR1 and CDR2 are MNHEY and SMNVEV (reference sequence). The CDR3 sequence is 16 residues long. Trimming stripped 6 bases from V and 1 base from J, with 18 bases between. This CDR3 is CASSLQGHQLQETQYF. The CDR3 DNA reads TGTGCCAGCAGCCTACAGGGACACCAACTCCAAGAGACCCAGTACTTC.

The chain carries TRBV3-1 and TRBJ1-2; no firm D call. The CDR3 consists of 14 residues. Trimming left V 0 bases short and J 8 bases short, with 13 bases between. Germline lookup yields CDR1 LGHDT and CDR2 YNNKEL (reference sequence). The CDR3 protein is CASSQDPAPGGYTF. The CDR3 nucleotides read TGTGCCAGCAGCCAAGATCCGGCCCCGGGGGGCTACACCTTC.

At least ten counts were recorded for this clonotype. The V gene is TRBV28, the J gene TRBJ1-5, with D perhaps matching TRBD1 (5 bases). V gave up 7 bases and J gave up 2 bases, with 15 bases separating them. This CDR3 has 15 amino acids. CDR1 and CDR2 from the germline V gene are MDHEN and SYDVKM. This CDR3 is CASTPTVQGNQPQHF. CDR3 in DNA: TGTGCCAGCACTCCGACAGTTCAGGGCAATCAGCCCCAGCATTTT.

This clonotype was counted ten times or more. The chain has TRBV7-2 and TRBJ2-1; TRBD2 matches 11 bases. V gave up 1 base and J gave up 8 bases; unmatched junction bases: 10. The CDR3 loop spans 17 amino acids. Germline lookup yields CDR1 SGHTA and CDR2 FQGNSA. As DNA, the CDR3 is TGTGCCAGCAGCTTAGTTTCAGTGACTAGCGGGAAGGATGAGCAGTTCTTC. Protein product: CASSLVSVTSGKDEQFF.

The chain combines TRBV7-2 with TRBJ2-1; D unclear. Trimming took 3 bases from V and 7 from J, leaving 13 bases between them. This CDR3 contains 14 residues. Germline loops: CDR1 SGHTA, CDR2 FQGNSA. CDR3 nucleotide sequence: TGTGCCAGCAGCTTGGGCGTCGTGGGGAATGAGCAGTTCTTC. Its protein product is CASSLGVVGNEQFF.

This clonotype was observed many times. The chain employs TRBV7-2 and TRBJ2-4; perhaps TRBD2 as D (6 bases). This CDR3 has 14 residues. Per germline, CDR1 SGHTA and CDR2 FQGNSA. V was trimmed by 3 bases and J by 8 bases, leaving 14 bases between them. The CDR3 DNA reads as TGTGCCAGCAGCTTTGGGACTCTGGGGGACATTCAGTACTTC. The encoded protein is CASSFGTLGDIQYF.

In its sample, this clonotype was seen many times. This chain links TRBV12-3 or TRBV12-4 with TRBJ2-7; 9 nucleotides match TRBD2. This CDR3 contains 15 residues. Germline trimming cut 3 bases from V and 1 base from J; bases unmatched to any gene: 4. The CDR3 reads CASSFGLAGSYEQYF. The CDR3 nucleotides are TGTGCCAGCAGTTTTGGGCTAGCGGGATCCTACGAGCAGTACTTC.

The V and J genes are TRBV7-3 and TRBJ1-1; TRBD1 aligns across 8 bases. The CDR3 has 15 amino acids. The J segment lost 4 bases and the V segment lost 5 bases, leaving 9 bases of the junction unmatched. Germline CDR1 is SGHTA and CDR2 is FQGTGA. The chain's CDR3 is CASSQAGGAGTEAFF. CDR3 bases: TGTGCCAGCAGCCAGGCAGGGGGCGCGGGCACTGAAGCTTTCTTT.

J is TRBJ1-4 and V is TRBV20-1, with D unclear. CDR3 length equals 14 residues. With 3 bases removed from V and 6 bases from J, the gap between germline ends came to 14 bases. Germline V lookup: CDR1 DFQATT, CDR2 SNEGSKA (reference sequence). The CDR3 is CSASPRTEYEKLFF. CDR3 sequence (DNA): TGCAGTGCTAGTCCTCGGACGGAATATGAAAAACTGTTTTTT.

This rearrangement joins TRBV20-1 to TRBJ2-1; the D gene is possibly TRBD2 (5 bases). The CDR3 loop spans 13 amino acids. Germline V gene sequence: CDR1 DFQATT, CDR2 SNEGSKA (reference sequence). V gave up 5 bases and J gave up 8 bases, with 16 bases separating them. The DNA of the CDR3 is TGCAGTGCTCTGCGGGCCCTCCATGATGAGCAGTTCTTC. Its translation is CSALRALHDEQFF.